The present TCR beta chain was sequenced within a study of T cell responses to AZD1222 COVID-19 vaccine (dated by TCRdb to about 2021). About the study as a whole: Because spike-specific TCR depth and breadth did not differ between the two schedules, AZD1222 recipients who got a second dose at roughly 4 weeks were pooled with those who got a second dose at roughly 12 weeks. A total of approximately 240 trial participants underwent TCR sequencing, of whom about 210 had received two doses of AZD1222 and about 26 had received two doses of the MenACWY control vaccine. Trial participants were enrolled into age subgroups of 18-55, 56-69 and 70-plus years, which contained around 150, 28 and 57 TCR-sequenced participants, respectively.

CDR1 and CDR2, per the germline V gene, are SGHVS and FQNEAQ. The CDR3 holds 14 amino acids from the cysteine to the phenylalanine. Just CDR3 DNA is preserved here, 42 bases in frame from base 1. V is pared back by 4 bases and J by 0 bases, with 10 bases lying between the germline termini. The sample's time point label, decoded: baseline before first vaccination. The vaccinee samples were drawn from two UK trials, COV001 and COV002, one of which was a single-blind randomized controlled phase 2/3 trial testing AZD1222 (ChAdOx1 nCoV-19) in healthy adults. Trial participant PBMC samples were collected at day 0 and day 28 after the second dose for TCRbeta chain sequencing. The CDR3 regions of human TCRbeta chains were subjected to immunosequencing. The original methods were these. Repertoire TCRs were checked for matches against a reference library of SARS-CoV-2-specific TCRs that had been generated using the MIRA antigen-specificity platform. Breadth meant the fraction of unique TCRs that were SARS-CoV-2-associated, whereas depth meant the fraction of total T cells that were SARS-CoV-2-associated. Using the MIRA data, each spike-specific TCR was mapped to the spike region that the TCR reacts to and placed in a CD4 or CD8 class. Log10-transformed breadth and depth values were compared by one-way ANOVA with Sidak's multiple comparisons tests. TCRdb obtained this table from immuneACCESS and retained in-frame rearrangements with V and J assigned. These tables miss some clones; where compared with another copy, unresolved V genes account for less than half of the shortfall, and the remainder is unexplained. V, J and clone size were drawn from that table, and D and trimming were deduced from the DNA. In this sample the table shows over 150,000 clones, about nine tenths of which occur a single time. The top ten hold 1.6% of the sample.

Overall study results and their limits: Because no day 14 peak-response samples were available, repertoires were characterized only after the peak T cell response. Spike-specific TCR breadth and depth rose significantly after two AZD1222 doses compared with day 0 and with MenACWY recipients. CD4 TCRs associated with the vaccine covered the entire spike protein, and the dominant responses were in regions 160-218 and 743-854. Reportedly, close to half of the unique spike-specific TCRs recognized epitopes lying outside the regions that are mutated in the B.1.351 and B.1.1.7 variants. Only five or six AZD1222 recipients were SARS-CoV-2 seropositive at baseline, limiting conclusions about previously exposed vaccinees. The 56-69-year group was small, and its depth increase did not reach significance, likely because of low power. Participants were mostly white British and included more females than males, and it was suggested by the authors that clonal diversity may have been underestimated.

This clone was counted only a few times. Its antigen is still unknown. No per-base quality is available; no much larger clone lies one base away. Sequencing used peripheral blood, obtained on day 0 of AZD1222 vaccination. This receptor chain uses TRBV7-8 and TRBJ2-7; the D element might be TRBD1 or TRBD2, as each aligns at 5 bases. This TCR came from an adult in good health. The CDR3 sequence is CASSWDRHSYEQYF. Read as DNA, the sequence is TGTGCCAGCAGCTGGGACCGACACTCCTACGAGCAGTACTTC.